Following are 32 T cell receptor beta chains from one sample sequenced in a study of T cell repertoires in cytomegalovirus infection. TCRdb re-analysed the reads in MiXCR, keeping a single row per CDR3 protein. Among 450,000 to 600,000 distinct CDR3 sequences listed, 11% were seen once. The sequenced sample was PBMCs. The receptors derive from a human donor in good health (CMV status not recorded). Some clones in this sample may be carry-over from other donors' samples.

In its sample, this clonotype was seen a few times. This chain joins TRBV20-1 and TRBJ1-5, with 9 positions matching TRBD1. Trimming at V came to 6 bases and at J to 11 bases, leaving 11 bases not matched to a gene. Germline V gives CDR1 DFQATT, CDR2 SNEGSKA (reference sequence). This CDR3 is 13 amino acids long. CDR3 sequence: CSAGDRVGESQHF. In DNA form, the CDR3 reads TGCAGTGCAGGGGACAGGGTGGGAGAGTCCCAGCATTTT.

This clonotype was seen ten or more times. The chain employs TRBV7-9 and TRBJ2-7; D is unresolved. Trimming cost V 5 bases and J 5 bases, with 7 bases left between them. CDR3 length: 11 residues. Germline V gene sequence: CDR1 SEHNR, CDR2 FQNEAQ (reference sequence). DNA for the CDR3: TGTGCCAGCAGCCTAGATAACGAGCAGTACTTC. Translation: CASSLDNEQYF.

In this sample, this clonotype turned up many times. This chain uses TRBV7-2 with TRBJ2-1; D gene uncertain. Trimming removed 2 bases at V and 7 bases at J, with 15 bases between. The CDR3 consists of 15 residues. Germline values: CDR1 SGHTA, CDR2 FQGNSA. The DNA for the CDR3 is TGTGCCAGCAGCTTAAGTCTTGCCCCCGATAATGAGCAGTTCTTC. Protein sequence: CASSLSLAPDNEQFF.

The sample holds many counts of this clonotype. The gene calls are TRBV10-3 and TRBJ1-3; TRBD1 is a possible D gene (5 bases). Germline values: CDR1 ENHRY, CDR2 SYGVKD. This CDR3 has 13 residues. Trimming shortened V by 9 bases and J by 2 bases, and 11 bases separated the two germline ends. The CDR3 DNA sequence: TGTGCCATGGCCGAGGGGCCTGGAAACACCATATATTTT. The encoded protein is CAMAEGPGNTIYF.

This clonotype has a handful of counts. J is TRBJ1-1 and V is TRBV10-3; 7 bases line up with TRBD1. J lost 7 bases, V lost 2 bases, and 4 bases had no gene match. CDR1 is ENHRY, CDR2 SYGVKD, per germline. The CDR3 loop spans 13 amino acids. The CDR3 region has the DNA TGTGCCATCAGTGAGGGGACAGTGGTTGAAGCTTTCTTT. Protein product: CAISEGTVVEAFF.

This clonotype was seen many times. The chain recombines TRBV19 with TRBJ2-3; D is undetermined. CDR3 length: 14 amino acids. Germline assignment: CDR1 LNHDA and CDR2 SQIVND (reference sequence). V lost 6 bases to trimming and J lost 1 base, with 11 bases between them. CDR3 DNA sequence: TGTGCCAGTAGGCCCGGAAGGGGCACAGATACGCAGTATTTT. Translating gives CASRPGRGTDTQYF.

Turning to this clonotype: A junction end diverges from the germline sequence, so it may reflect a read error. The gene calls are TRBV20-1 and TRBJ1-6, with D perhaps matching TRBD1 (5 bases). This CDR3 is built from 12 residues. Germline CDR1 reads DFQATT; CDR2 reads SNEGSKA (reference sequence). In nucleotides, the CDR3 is TGCAGTGCTAAGGCAGGGAATTCACCCCTACACTTT. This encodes CSAKAGNSPLHF.

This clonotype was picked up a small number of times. CDR3 in DNA: TGTGCCAGCAGTGAAACAGGGCCTAATCAGCCCCAGCATTTT. Amino acids: CASSETGPNQPQHF. J is TRBJ1-5 and V is TRBV2, with D possibly matching TRBD1 (6 bases). The CDR3 extends over 14 amino acids. Germline values: CDR1 SNHLY, CDR2 FYNNEI. V gave up 2 bases and J gave up 4 bases, with 9 bases separating them.

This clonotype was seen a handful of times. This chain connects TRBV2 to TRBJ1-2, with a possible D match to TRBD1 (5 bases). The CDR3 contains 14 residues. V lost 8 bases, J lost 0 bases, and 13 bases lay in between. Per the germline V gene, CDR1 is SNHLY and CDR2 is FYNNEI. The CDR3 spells CASYQGSPNYGYTF. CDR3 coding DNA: TGTGCCAGCTATCAGGGTAGTCCTAACTATGGCTACACCTTC.

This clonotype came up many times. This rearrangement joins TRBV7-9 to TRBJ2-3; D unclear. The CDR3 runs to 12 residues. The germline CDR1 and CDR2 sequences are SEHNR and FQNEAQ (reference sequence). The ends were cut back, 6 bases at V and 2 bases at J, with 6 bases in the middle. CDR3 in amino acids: CASRRATDTQYF. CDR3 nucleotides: TGTGCCAGCAGAAGAGCCACAGATACGCAGTATTTT.

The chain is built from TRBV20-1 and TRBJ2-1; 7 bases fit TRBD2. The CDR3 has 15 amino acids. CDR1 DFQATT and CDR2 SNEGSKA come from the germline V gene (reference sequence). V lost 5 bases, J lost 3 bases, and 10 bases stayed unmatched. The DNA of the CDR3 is TGCAGTGCTTCTCGCTCCGGACTAGACTACAATGAGCAGTTCTTC. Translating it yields CSASRSGLDYNEQFF.

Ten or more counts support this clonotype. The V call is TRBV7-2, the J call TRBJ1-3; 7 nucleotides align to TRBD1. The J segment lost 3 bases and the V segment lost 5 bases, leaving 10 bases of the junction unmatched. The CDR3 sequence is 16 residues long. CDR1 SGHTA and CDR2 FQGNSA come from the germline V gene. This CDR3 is CASSVRQGDVGNTIYF. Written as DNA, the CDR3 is TGTGCCAGCAGCGTACGTCAGGGGGATGTTGGAAACACCATATATTTT.

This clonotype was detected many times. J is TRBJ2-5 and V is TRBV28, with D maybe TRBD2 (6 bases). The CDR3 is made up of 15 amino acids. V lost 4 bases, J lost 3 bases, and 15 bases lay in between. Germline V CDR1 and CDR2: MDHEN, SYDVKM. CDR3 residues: CASSSPGLLKETQYF. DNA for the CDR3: TGTGCCAGCAGTTCCCCGGGACTGTTAAAAGAGACCCAGTACTTC.

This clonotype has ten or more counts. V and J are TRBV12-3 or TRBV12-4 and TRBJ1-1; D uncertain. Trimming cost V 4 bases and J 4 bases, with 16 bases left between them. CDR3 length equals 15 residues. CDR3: CASSSDAWGVTEAFF. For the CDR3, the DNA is TGTGCCAGCAGTTCCGACGCGTGGGGTGTCACTGAAGCTTTCTTT.

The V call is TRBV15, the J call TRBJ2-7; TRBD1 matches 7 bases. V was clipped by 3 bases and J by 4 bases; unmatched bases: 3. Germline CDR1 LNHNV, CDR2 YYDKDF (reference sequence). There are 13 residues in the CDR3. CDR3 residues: CATSRETGYEQYF. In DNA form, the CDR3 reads TGTGCCACCAGCAGGGAGACAGGGTACGAGCAGTACTTC.

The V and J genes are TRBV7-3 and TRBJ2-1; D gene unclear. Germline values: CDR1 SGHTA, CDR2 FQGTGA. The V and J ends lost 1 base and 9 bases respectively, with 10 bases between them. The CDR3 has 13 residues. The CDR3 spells CASSLSLVGEQFF. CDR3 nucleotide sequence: TGTGCCAGCAGCTTAAGTCTAGTTGGTGAGCAGTTCTTC.

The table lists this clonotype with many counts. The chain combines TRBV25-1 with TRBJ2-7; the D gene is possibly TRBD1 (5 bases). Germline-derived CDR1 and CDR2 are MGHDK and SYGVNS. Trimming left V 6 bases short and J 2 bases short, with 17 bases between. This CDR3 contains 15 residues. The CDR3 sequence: CASRGWGGGPYEQYF. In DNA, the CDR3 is TGTGCCAGCAGGGGGTGGGGCGGCGGTCCCTACGAGCAGTACTTC.

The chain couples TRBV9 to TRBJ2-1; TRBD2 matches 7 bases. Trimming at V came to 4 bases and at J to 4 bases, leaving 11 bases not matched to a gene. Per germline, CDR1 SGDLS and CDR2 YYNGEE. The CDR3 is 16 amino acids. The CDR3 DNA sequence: TGTGCCAGCAGCCCACGTCCGGGACTACATTACAATGAGCAGTTCTTC. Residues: CASSPRPGLHYNEQFF.

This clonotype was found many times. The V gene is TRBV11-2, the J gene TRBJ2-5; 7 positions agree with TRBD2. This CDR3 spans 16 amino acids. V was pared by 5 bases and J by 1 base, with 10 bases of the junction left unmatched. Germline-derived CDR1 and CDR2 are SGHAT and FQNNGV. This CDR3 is CASSPQWVAGQETQYF. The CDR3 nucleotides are TGTGCCAGCAGCCCCCAATGGGTAGCGGGCCAAGAGACCCAGTACTTC. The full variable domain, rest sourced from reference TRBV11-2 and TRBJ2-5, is EAGVAQSPRYKIIEKRQSVAFWCNPISGHATLYWYQQILGQGPKLLIQFQNNGVVDDSQLPKDRFSAERLKGVDSTLKIQPAKLEDSAVYLCASSPQWVAGQETQYFGPGTRLLVL.

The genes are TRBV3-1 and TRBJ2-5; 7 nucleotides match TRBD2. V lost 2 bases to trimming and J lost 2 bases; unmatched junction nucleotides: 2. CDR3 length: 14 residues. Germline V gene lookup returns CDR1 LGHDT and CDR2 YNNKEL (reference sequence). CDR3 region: CASSQRTRQETQYF. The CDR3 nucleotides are TGTGCCAGCAGCCAAAGGACTAGACAAGAGACCCAGTACTTC.

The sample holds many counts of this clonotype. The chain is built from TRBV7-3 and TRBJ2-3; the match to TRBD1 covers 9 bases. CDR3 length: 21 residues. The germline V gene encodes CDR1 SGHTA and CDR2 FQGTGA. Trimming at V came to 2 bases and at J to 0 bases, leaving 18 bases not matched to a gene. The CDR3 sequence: CASSLGPGQGIGPLSTDTQYF. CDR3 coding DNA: TGTGCCAGCAGCTTAGGGCCGGGACAGGGAATCGGCCCTCTTAGCACAGATACGCAGTATTTT. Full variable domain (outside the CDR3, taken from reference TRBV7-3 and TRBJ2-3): GAGVSQTPSNKVTEKGKYVELRCDPISGHTALYWYRQSLGQGPEFLIYFQGTGAADDSGLPNDRFFAVRPEGSVSTLKIQRTERGDSAVYLCASSLGPGQGIGPLSTDTQYFGPGTRLTVL.

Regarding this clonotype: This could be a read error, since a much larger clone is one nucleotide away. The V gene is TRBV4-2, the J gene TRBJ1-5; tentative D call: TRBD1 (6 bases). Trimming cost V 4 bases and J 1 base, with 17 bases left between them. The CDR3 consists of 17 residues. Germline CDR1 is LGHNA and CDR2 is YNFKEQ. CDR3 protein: CASSPLGVGGSNQPQHF. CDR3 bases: TGTGCCAGCAGCCCCCTAGGCGTAGGGGGAAGCAATCAGCCCCAGCATTTT.

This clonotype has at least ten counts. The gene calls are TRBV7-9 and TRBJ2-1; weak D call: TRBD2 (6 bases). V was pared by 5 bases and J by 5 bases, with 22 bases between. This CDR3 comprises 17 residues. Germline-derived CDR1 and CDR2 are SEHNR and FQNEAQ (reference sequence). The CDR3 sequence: CASSKAQPGLQHNEQFF. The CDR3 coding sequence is TGTGCCAGCAGCAAAGCCCAGCCGGGACTGCAACACAATGAGCAGTTCTTC.

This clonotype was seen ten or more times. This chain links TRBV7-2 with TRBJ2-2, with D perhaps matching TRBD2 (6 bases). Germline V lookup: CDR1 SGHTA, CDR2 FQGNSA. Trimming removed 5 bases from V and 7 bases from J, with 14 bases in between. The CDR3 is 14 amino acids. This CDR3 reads CASSPDYRGGELFF. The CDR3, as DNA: TGTGCCAGCAGCCCGGACTACCGCGGCGGGGAGCTGTTTTTT.

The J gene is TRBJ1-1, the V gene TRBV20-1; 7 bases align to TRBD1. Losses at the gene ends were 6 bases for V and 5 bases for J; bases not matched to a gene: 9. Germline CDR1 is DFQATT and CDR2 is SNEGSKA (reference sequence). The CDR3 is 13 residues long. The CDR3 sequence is CSATDRRWTEAFF. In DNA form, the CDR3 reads TGCAGTGCAACGGACAGGCGATGGACTGAAGCTTTCTTT.

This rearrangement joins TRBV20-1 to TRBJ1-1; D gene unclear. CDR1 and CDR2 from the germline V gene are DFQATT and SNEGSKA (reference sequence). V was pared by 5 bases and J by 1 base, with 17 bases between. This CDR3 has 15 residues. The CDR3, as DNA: TGCAGTGCTCCCCGACGGGAAGGTACGAACACTGAAGCTTTCTTT. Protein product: CSAPRREGTNTEAFF.

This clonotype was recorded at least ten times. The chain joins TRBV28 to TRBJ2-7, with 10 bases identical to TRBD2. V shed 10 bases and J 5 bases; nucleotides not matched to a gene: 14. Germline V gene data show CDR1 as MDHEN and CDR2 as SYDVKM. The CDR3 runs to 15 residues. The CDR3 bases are TGTGCCACATCCCTGAGCGGGAGGGCCGATCACGAGCAGTACTTC. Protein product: CATSLSGRADHEQYF. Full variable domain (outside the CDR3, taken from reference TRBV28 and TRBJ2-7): DVKVTQSSRYLVKRTGEKVFLECVQDMDHENMFWYRQDPGLGLRLIYFSYDVKMKEKGDIPEGYSVSREKKERFSLILESASTNQTSMYLCATSLSGRADHEQYFGPGTRLTVT.

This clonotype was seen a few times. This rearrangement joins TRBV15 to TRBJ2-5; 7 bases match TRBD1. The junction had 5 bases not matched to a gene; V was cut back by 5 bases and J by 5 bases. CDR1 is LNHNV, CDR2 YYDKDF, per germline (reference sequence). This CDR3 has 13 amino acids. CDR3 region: CATSSGQTETQYF. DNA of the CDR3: TGTGCCACCAGCTCGGGACAGACGGAGACCCAGTACTTC.

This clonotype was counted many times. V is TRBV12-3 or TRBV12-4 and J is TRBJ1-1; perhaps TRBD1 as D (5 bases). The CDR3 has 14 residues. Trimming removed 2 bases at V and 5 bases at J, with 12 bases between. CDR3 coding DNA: TGTGCCAGCAGTTTAAGGTCAGGGCAGACTGAAGCTTTCTTT. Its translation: CASSLRSGQTEAFF.

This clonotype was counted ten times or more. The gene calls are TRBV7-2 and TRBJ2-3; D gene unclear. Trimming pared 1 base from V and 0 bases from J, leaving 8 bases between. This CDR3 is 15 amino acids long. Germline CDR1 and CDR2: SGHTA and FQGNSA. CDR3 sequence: CASSLGASSTDTQYF. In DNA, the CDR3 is TGTGCCAGCAGCTTAGGGGCCAGTAGCACAGATACGCAGTATTTT. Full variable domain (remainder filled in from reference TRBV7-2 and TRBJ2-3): GAGVSQSPSNKVTEKGKDVELRCDPISGHTALYWYRQSLGQGLEFLIYFQGNSAPDKSGLPSDRFSAERTGGSVSTLTIQRTQQEDSAVYLCASSLGASSTDTQYFGPGTRLTVL.

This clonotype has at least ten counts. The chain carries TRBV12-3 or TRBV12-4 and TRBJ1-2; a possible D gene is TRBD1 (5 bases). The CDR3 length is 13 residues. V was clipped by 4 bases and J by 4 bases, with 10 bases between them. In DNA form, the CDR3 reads TGTGCCAGCAGTTGGACGGGGGGCTATGGCTACACCTTC. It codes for CASSWTGGYGYTF.

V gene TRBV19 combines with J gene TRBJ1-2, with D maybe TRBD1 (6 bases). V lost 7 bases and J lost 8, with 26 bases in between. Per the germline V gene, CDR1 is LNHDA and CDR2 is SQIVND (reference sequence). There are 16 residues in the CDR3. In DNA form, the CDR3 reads TGTGCCAGTAAGTTCCCGCGTCAGGGGAATAACCGCGGCTACACCTTC. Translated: CASKFPRQGNNRGYTF.